Listed here is a single TCR beta chain. This sample was taken from a study of blood T cell repertoires in COVID-19. The wider study: The cDNA or gDNA used as material had been derived from T cells, B-cell-depleted T cells, or PBMCs.

TCRdb's copy holds only in-frame clones and misses some; the assay was immunoSEQ multiplex PCR. The sample consists of around 260,000 clones, around 80% of them appearing once. The receptor was derived from a man in his 60s with acute or convalescent COVID-19. The specimen was peripheral blood.

The CDR3 DNA reads as TGTGCCATCACGGGGACAGGGCAGGATGAGCAGTTCTTC. Its protein product is CAITGTGQDEQFF. The chain employs TRBV10-3 and TRBJ2-1; 9 nucleotides agree with TRBD1. Per germline, CDR1 ENHRY and CDR2 SYGVKD. The CDR3 spans 13 residues. The V and J ends lost 7 bases and 8 bases, in that order; junction bases with no gene match: 6.